This TCR beta chain was captured in a study of T-cell reconstitution after alpha-beta-depleted transplantation in children. Study findings and constraints: T-cell numbers and diversity, one year after transplant, stemmed largely from T cells that were newly produced. At day 60, the high TCRbeta diversity found in some patients originated from recipient T cells and thymic progenitors that had survived. Expanded clones from the graft, numbering several hundred, reportedly supplied alpha-beta T cells about two months after transplant.

Unique molecular identifiers were used in preparing the TCRbeta library. TCRdb used MiXCR to reprocess the PCR reads, holding one entry per CDR3 protein. The sample contains 610,000 or so distinct CDR3 sequences, more than 20% of which appear only once. Trimming shortened V by 3 bases and J by 6 bases, and 7 bases separated the two germline ends. In germline, CDR1 is SGHDN, CDR2 FVKESK. CDR3 length: 12 amino acids. This clonotype was seen only a few times. As yet, its antigen is unknown. The source material was PBMCs, sampled before TCRalphabeta/CD19-depleted stem cell transplant. The chain combines TRBV14 with TRBJ2-3; D unclear. The sequence came from a boy in the first two years of life with Wiskott-Aldrich syndrome, due to receive a stem cell transplant. The CDR3 bases are TGTGCCAGCAGCCAGCCCTCGGATACGCAGTATTTT. This translates into CASSQPSDTQYF.